This T cell receptor beta chain stems from a study of blood T cells in healthy people across ages. Study context: Per two T cells, template switching captured roughly one barcoded beta molecule.

Donation came from healthy Caucasian individuals in Russia who were aged roughly 6 to 95. Concerning this clonotype itself: Its cognate antigen is unknown.

Findings of the study overall: While age rose, TCR beta diversity per million T cells dropped in a roughly linear way.

A second PCR, run for roughly 7 to 11 cycles, used a sample-barcoded 5' primer plus a J-beta primer mix. One entry per CDR3 protein results from TCRdb running MiXCR on the 5' RACE reads. This table has about 810,000 distinct CDR3 sequences, about 37% appearing once. This clonotype was sampled from a young man in good health. Sequenced material: blood.

The CDR3 nucleotides read TGTGCCAGCAGGGGGGCGGGGCTCTATAATTCACCCCTCCACTTT. It encodes CASRGAGLYNSPLHF. The chain has TRBV25-1 and TRBJ1-6; TRBD1 is a possible D gene (6 bases). CDR1 and CDR2 (germline): MGHDK, SYGVNS. The V gene lost 6 bases and the J gene lost 3 bases, with 12 bases spanning the gap. The CDR3 consists of 15 residues. Full variable domain (remainder filled in from reference TRBV25-1 and TRBJ1-6): EADIYQTPRYLVIGTGKKITLECSQTMGHDKMYWYQQDPGMELHLIHYSYGVNSTEKGDLSSESTVSRIRTEHFPLTLESARPSHTSQYLCASRGAGLYNSPLHFGNGTRLTVT.